The 19 T cell receptor beta chains below were found in one sample sequenced in a study of post-analysis software for immune sequencing data. Presence of unique molecular identifiers characterized the TCR beta cDNA libraries. TCRdb itself ran the PCR reads through MiXCR, one entry per CDR3 protein. The table includes about 680,000 distinct CDR3 sequences, approximately 59% detected once. Their target antigens are unknown. Study-level results: Patients had higher frequencies than controls of five TRBV segments, including TRBV5-6, TRBV5-1 and TRBV20-1.

The sample taken for sequencing was blood. All receptors derive from a girl aged 2-9 years with multiple sclerosis.

The chain couples TRBV6-5 to TRBJ2-1; 11 nucleotides line up with TRBD2. In germline, CDR1 is MNHEY, CDR2 SVGAGI. The V gene end was trimmed by 6 bases and the J gene end by 7 bases; junction bases not matched to a gene: 8. This CDR3 is 15 amino acids long. For the CDR3, the DNA is TGTGCCAGCAGCCTTACCGGGACTAGCGGAAATGAGCAGTTCTTC. Its protein product is CASSLTGTSGNEQFF.

The chain links TRBV5-1 to TRBJ2-1, with TRBD2 matching over 10 bases. This CDR3 is built from 14 residues. Germline V gene data show CDR1 as SGHRS and CDR2 as YFSETQ. Trimming took 4 bases from V and 8 from J; bases not matched to a gene: 6. In DNA, the CDR3 is TGCGCCAGCAGCACCGGGACTAGCGATTATGAGCAGTTCTTC. Its protein is CASSTGTSDYEQFF. Combining the CDR3 with reference TRBV5-1 and TRBJ2-1 gives the whole variable domain KAGVTQTPRYLIKTRGQQVTLSCSPISGHRSVSWYQQTPGQGLQFLFEYFSETQRNKGNFPGRFSGRQFSNSRSEMNVSTLELGDSALYLCASSTGTSDYEQFFGPGTRLTVL.

This clonotype was observed a single time. V is TRBV7-2 and J is TRBJ1-6, with 9 nucleotides matching TRBD1. V was clipped by 2 bases and J by 10 bases; unmatched bases: 6. CDR3 length: 15 residues. The V gene's germline CDR1 is SGHTA and CDR2 FQGNSA. CDR3 coding DNA: TGTGCCAGCAGCTTAACAGGGGGCGAGGGATCACCCCTCCACTTT. Encoded protein: CASSLTGGEGSPLHF.

The chain has TRBV12-3 or TRBV12-4 and TRBJ1-4, with 9 bases lining up with TRBD1. The CDR3 is 16 amino acids. V was clipped by 1 base and J by 5 bases; unmatched bases: 5. The CDR3 spells CASSLGGQGWNEKLFF. CDR3 in DNA: TGTGCCAGCAGTTTAGGGGGACAGGGCTGGAATGAAAAACTGTTTTTT.

A few counts support this clonotype. V gene TRBV13 combines with J gene TRBJ2-1; D tentatively fits TRBD1 or TRBD2 (5 bases each). Trimming took 5 bases from V and 6 from J, leaving 17 bases between them. Germline lookup yields CDR1 PRHDT and CDR2 FYEKMQ (reference sequence). CDR3 length equals 15 residues. The chain's CDR3 is CASSPSGPPLNEQFF. The DNA of the CDR3 is TGTGCCAGCAGCCCGTCGGGACCCCCACTCAATGAGCAGTTCTTC.

This clonotype was counted between two and nine times. This rearrangement joins TRBV9 to TRBJ2-3, with D hard to call. In germline, CDR1 is SGDLS, CDR2 YYNGEE. The V gene lost 2 bases and the J gene lost 0 bases, with 13 bases spanning the gap. The CDR3 spans 16 residues. CDR3 amino acids: CASSVTPGDSTDTQYF. The CDR3, as DNA: TGTGCCAGCAGCGTGACCCCTGGGGATAGCACAGATACGCAGTATTTT.

The V and J genes are TRBV7-9 and TRBJ2-5, with 10 bases that match TRBD2. Germline loops: CDR1 SEHNR, CDR2 FQNEAQ (reference sequence). Germline trimming cut 4 bases from V and 1 base from J; bases unmatched to any gene: 9. This CDR3 comprises 17 residues. CDR3 residues: CASSSGLAGDFQETQYF. CDR3 nucleotide sequence: TGTGCCAGCAGCTCCGGCCTAGCGGGGGACTTCCAAGAGACCCAGTACTTC.

There are a few counts of this clonotype. V gene TRBV3-1 combines with J gene TRBJ2-5, with 8 positions matching TRBD1. The CDR3 loop spans 16 amino acids. V was pared by 7 bases and J by 4 bases, with 14 bases of the junction left unmatched. CDR1 is LGHDT and CDR2 is YNNKEL in the germline V gene (reference sequence). The CDR3 coding sequence is TGTGCCAGCACGCCAGAGAAATCAGGGGGCGGAGAGACCCAGTACTTC. It codes for CASTPEKSGGGETQYF.

The V call is TRBV4-1, the J call TRBJ2-1; D not certain. Germline values: CDR1 MGHRA, CDR2 YSYEKL. Trimming removed 4 bases from V and 6 bases from J, with 19 bases in between. The CDR3 extends over 16 amino acids. Written as DNA, the CDR3 is TGCGCCAGCAGCCCATCCCCTAGTAAGAGGTTCAATGAGCAGTTCTTC. This sequence encodes CASSPSPSKRFNEQFF.

The chain joins TRBV6-5 to TRBJ1-2; D possibly corresponds to TRBD1 (5 bases). The V and J ends lost 5 bases and 4 bases respectively, with 14 bases between them. The CDR3 sequence is 14 residues long. Germline V CDR1 and CDR2: MNHEY, SVGAGI. The CDR3 reads CASSRDGPLYGYTF. CDR3 nucleotide sequence: TGTGCCAGCAGTCGGGACGGGCCGCTCTATGGCTACACCTTC.

This clonotype has more than one count but fewer than ten. The J gene is TRBJ2-3, the V gene TRBV29-1, with D tentatively TRBD2 (5 bases). The germline V gene has CDR1 SQVTM and CDR2 ANQGSEA. Trimming stripped 7 bases from V and 7 bases from J, with 15 bases between. The CDR3 spans 12 residues. The CDR3 region is CSGGEGAYTQYF. In nucleotides, the CDR3 is TGCAGCGGGGGTGAGGGAGCATATACGCAGTATTTT.

This clonotype was picked up a small number of times. This chain joins TRBV20-1 and TRBJ1-1, with D uncertain. The CDR3 runs 14 residues. The V end was cut by 0 bases, the J end by 10 bases, with 18 bases between. Germline CDR1 DFQATT, CDR2 SNEGSKA (reference sequence). CDR3 DNA sequence: TGCAGTGCTAGAGATCTTATAATGGTGGAAAGAGCTTTCTTT. It translates to CSARDLIMVERAFF.

This chain uses TRBV9 with TRBJ2-7; 7 bases fit TRBD2. Unmatched junction bases numbered 3, after V lost 0 bases and J lost 6 bases. Germline V gene sequence: CDR1 SGDLS, CDR2 YYNGEE. CDR3 length equals 13 residues. CDR3: CASSVAGGVEQYF. CDR3 coding DNA: TGTGCCAGCAGCGTAGCGGGGGGAGTCGAGCAGTACTTC.

This clonotype turned up a few times. The chain links TRBV5-1 to TRBJ2-3, with no clear D. Germline loops: CDR1 SGHRS, CDR2 YFSETQ. V lost 1 base to trimming and J lost 5 bases, with 14 bases between them. The CDR3 runs 15 residues. CDR3 region: CASSLRGTSIDTQYF. CDR3 sequence (DNA): TGCGCCAGCAGCTTGAGAGGAACCTCAATAGATACGCAGTATTTT. The full variable domain, completed using reference TRBV5-1 and TRBJ2-3, is KAGVTQTPRYLIKTRGQQVTLSCSPISGHRSVSWYQQTPGQGLQFLFEYFSETQRNKGNFPGRFSGRQFSNSRSEMNVSTLELGDSALYLCASSLRGTSIDTQYFGPGTRLTVL.

This clonotype turned up a few times. The rearrangement uses TRBV2 and TRBJ1-5; weak D call: TRBD1 (5 bases). The CDR3 contains 14 residues. In germline, CDR1 is SNHLY, CDR2 FYNNEI. Trimming pared 2 bases from V and 5 bases from J, leaving 10 bases between. For the CDR3, the DNA is TGTGCCAGCAGTGAAACGGGGGGTTATCAGCCCCAGCATTTT. This gives the protein CASSETGGYQPQHF. The full variable domain, rest sourced from reference TRBV2 and TRBJ1-5, is EPEVTQTPSHQVTQMGQEVILRCVPISNHLYFYWYRQILGQKVEFLVSFYNNEISEKSEIFDDQFSVERPDGSNFTLKIRSTKLEDSAMYFCASSETGGYQPQHFGDGTRLSIL.

This clonotype showed up just a few times. The rearrangement joins TRBV4-3 to TRBJ2-5; maybe TRBD2 (5 bases). The length of the CDR3 is 15 residues. Germline V gene lookup returns CDR1 LGHNA and CDR2 YSLEER. Trimming took off 4 bases at V and 5 bases at J, with 17 bases between the two ends. The chain's CDR3 is CASSPTAVGGETQYF. In nucleotides, the CDR3 is TGCGCCAGCAGCCCCACTGCGGTGGGCGGGGAGACCCAGTACTTC.

This clonotype was counted once. The chain couples TRBV19 to TRBJ2-1, with 7 bases aligning to TRBD1. The CDR3 has 15 amino acids. With 6 bases clipped from V and 7 bases from J, the junction kept 12 bases outside the gene matches. Germline V lookup: CDR1 LNHDA, CDR2 SQIVND (reference sequence). CDR3 DNA: TGTGCCAGTAGGAAGGAAGAGACAGGGCGGAATGAGCAGTTCTTC. Translated, it gives CASRKEETGRNEQFF.

This clonotype was seen only a few times. The germline gene is not matched at one end of the junction; a read error may be the cause. The chain has TRBV11-2 and TRBJ1-2; D is possibly TRBD1 (6 bases). Germline assignment: CDR1 SGHAT and CDR2 FQNNGV. CDR3 size: 16 residues. The CDR3 here is CASSRSKSRGWYGYTF. The CDR3 bases are TGCGCCAGCAGCCGATCCAAGTCCAGGGGCTGGTATGGCTACACCTTC.

This clonotype was found once. The chain recombines TRBV20-1 with TRBJ2-1, with 8 bases fitting TRBD2. The CDR3 has 13 residues. The junction had 10 bases not matched to a gene; V was cut back by 3 bases and J by 12 bases. CDR1 DFQATT and CDR2 SNEGSKA come from the germline V gene (reference sequence). This CDR3 reads CSARGVSGRGQFF. The CDR3 nucleotides read TGCAGTGCTAGGGGAGTTTCCGGGAGGGGGCAGTTCTTC.